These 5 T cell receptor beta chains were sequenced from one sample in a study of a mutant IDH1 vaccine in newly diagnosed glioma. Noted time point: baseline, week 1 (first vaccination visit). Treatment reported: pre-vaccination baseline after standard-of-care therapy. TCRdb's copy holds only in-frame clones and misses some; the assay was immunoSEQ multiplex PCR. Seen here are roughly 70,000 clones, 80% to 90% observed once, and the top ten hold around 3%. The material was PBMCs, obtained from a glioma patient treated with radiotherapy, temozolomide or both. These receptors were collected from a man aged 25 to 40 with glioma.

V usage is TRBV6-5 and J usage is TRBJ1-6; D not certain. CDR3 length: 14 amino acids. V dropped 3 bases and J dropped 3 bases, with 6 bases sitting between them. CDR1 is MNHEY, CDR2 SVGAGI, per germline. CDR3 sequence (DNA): TGTGCCAGCAGTTATGGTATCTATAATTCACCCCTCCACTTT. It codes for CASSYGIYNSPLHF.

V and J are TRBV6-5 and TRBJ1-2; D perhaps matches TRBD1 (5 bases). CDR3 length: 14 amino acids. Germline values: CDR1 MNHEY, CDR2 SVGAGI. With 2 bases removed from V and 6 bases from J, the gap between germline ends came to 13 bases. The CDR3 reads CASSYVGRENGYTF. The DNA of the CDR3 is TGTGCCAGCAGTTACGTTGGCAGGGAGAATGGCTACACCTTC.

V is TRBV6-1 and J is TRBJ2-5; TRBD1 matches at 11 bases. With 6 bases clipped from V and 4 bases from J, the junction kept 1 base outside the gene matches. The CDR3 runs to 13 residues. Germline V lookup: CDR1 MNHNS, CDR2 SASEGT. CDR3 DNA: TGTGCCAGCAGGGACAGGGGGCTAGAGACCCAGTACTTC. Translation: CASRDRGLETQYF.

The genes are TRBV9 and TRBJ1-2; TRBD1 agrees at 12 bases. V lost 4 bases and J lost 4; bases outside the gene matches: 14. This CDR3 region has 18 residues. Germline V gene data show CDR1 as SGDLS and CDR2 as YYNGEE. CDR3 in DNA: TGTGCCAGCAGCATTTCCCCACGCGGGACAGGGGGCGGCTATGGCTACACCTTC. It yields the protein CASSISPRGTGGGYGYTF. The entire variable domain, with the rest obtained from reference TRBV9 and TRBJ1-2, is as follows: DSGVTQTPKHLITATGQRVTLRCSPRSGDLSVYWYQQSLDQGLQFLIQYYNGEERAKGNILERFSAQQFPDLHSELNLSSLELGDSALYFCASSISPRGTGGGYGYTFGSGTRLTVV.

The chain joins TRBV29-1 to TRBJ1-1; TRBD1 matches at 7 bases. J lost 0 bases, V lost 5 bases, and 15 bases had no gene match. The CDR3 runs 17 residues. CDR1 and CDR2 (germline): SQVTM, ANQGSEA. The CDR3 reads CSVRYLTGFFMNTEAFF. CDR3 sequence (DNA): TGCAGCGTTCGGTACCTGACAGGGTTTTTTATGAACACTGAAGCTTTCTTT. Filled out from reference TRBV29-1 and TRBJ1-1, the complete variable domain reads SAVISQKPSRDICQRGTSLTIQCQVDSQVTMMFWYRQQPGQSLTLIATANQGSEATYESGFVIDKFPISRPNLTFSTLTVSNMSPEDSSIYLCSVRYLTGFFMNTEAFFGQGTRLTVV.